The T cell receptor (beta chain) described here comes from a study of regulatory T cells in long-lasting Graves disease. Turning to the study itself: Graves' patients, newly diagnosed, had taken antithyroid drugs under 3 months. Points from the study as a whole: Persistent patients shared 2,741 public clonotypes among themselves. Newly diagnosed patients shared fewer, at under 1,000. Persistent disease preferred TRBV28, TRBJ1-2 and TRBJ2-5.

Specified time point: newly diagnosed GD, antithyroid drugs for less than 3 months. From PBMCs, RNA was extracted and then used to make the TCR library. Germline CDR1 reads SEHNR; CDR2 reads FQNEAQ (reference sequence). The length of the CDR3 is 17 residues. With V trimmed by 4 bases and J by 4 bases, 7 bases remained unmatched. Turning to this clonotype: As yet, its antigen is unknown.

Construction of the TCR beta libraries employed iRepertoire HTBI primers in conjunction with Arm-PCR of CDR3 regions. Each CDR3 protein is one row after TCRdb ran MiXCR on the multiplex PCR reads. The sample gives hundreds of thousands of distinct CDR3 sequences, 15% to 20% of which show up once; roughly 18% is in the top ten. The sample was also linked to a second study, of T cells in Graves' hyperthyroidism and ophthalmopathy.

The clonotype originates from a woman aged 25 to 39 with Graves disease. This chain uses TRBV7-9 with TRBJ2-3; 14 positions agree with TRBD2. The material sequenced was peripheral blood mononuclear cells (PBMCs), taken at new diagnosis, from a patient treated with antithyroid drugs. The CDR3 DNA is TGTGCCAGCAGCTCCCGACTAGCGGGAGGGGGGTCAGATACGCAGTATTTT. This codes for CASSSRLAGGGSDTQYF.